This T cell receptor (beta chain) was profiled in a study of regulatory T cells in long-lasting Graves disease. Background on the study: Persistence in Graves' disease denoted antithyroid drug use beyond 5 years alongside positive TSH receptor antibodies.

HTBI primers from iRepertoire and Arm-PCR of CDR3 regions yielded the TCR beta libraries. In TCRdb, the multiplex PCR reads were re-called with MiXCR into one record per CDR3 protein. The sample has around 460,000 distinct CDR3 sequences; 20% to 25% are singletons. The CDR3 totals 16 residues. Trimming removed 1 base at V and 6 bases at J, with 16 bases between. The time point denotes: persistent/refractory GD, antithyroid drugs over 5 years with positive TRAb. PBMC-extracted RNA yielded the TCR library. In this sample, this clonotype turned up many times. The antigen is undetermined. General study findings and limits: Persistent cases favored TRBV28, TRBJ1-2 and TRBJ2-5.

Sequencing was performed on peripheral blood mononuclear cells (PBMCs), taken when the disease was refractory, from a patient treated with antithyroid drugs. The receptor was derived from a female donor with Graves disease. V is TRBV12-3 or TRBV12-4 and J is TRBJ1-5; unclear D gene. The CDR3 loop is CASSLGRGWEIQPQHF. Written as DNA, the CDR3 is TGTGCCAGCAGTTTAGGACGGGGATGGGAAATTCAGCCCCAGCATTTT.